The clone carrying this T cell receptor (beta chain) was seen only a few times. As yet, its antigen is unknown. Profiled with immunoSEQ multiplex PCR; TCRdb holds only in-frame clones, not every one. This table holds around 120,000 clones, roughly 75% found once. The record originates from a study of a mutant IDH1 vaccine in newly diagnosed glioma. Study-level information: Former treatment meant radiotherapy, temozolomide, or both; the majority had gotten both.

Time point specified: week 11, during vaccination. With topical imiquimod, each dose of the vaccine consisted of 300 ug of mutant IDH1 20-mer peptide. The sequence derives from a man between 35 and 55 years old with glioma. The sequencing here drew on PBMCs, taken from a glioma patient whose treatment included an IDH1 peptide vaccine.

CDR3 region: CASSPSGTTPLHF. Here the CDR3 DNA reads TGTGCCAGCTCACCATCAGGGACGACACCCCTCCACTTT. The genes are TRBV18 and TRBJ1-6; TRBD1 is a possible D gene (5 bases). V lost 2 bases and J 11 bases, leaving 10 bases between the germline ends. CDR1 and CDR2 from the germline V gene are KGHSH and LQKENI. The CDR3 extends over 13 amino acids.